The 19 T cell receptor beta chains presented below share a single source sample, sequenced in a study of shared T cell receptors in the human thymus. Repertoires were generated with immunoSEQ multiplex PCR, while TCRdb's copy carries only in-frame clones and drops some. The repertoire includes over 350,000 clones, around 93% of them detected once, and roughly 0.02% sits in the top ten. The sample consisted of thymocytes. The receptors derive from a human donor.

The chain combines TRBV19 with TRBJ2-1, with 10 bases matching TRBD2. Germline V CDR1 and CDR2: LNHDA, SQIVND (reference sequence). Losses at the gene ends were 7 bases for V and 9 bases for J; bases not matched to a gene: 18. The CDR3 totals 17 residues. CDR3 coding DNA: TGTGCCAGTACCACCGCTGGTCTAGCGGGAGTTTTCGGTGAGCAGTTCTTC. Protein: CASTTAGLAGVFGEQFF.

This clone was detected only once. The rearrangement uses TRBV5-1 and TRBJ2-1; D remains ambiguous. Germline CDR1 SGHRS, CDR2 YFSETQ. V was shortened by 4 bases and J by 4 bases, with 27 bases between the two germline ends. The CDR3 has 19 residues. The CDR3 sequence: CASSPFGPRIQELYNEQFF. The DNA of the CDR3 is TGCGCCAGCAGCCCCTTCGGGCCAAGAATTCAAGAACTATACAATGAGCAGTTCTTC.

V gene TRBV4-1 combines with J gene TRBJ2-5; D possibly uses TRBD1 or TRBD2 (7 bases each). TRBJ2-7 matches the DNA end more closely, so the J call is doubtful. Per the germline V gene, CDR1 is MGHRA and CDR2 is YSYEKL. This CDR3 is 13 amino acids long. This chain's CDR3 is CASSGQGGYEQYF. The DNA of the CDR3 is TGCGCCAGCAGCGGGCAGGGGGGGTACGAGCAGTACTTC.

On this clone itself: Other DNA sequences within the sample encode an identical CDR3. The chain has TRBV20-1 and TRBJ2-7; no firm D call. Germline V gene sequence: CDR1 DFQATT, CDR2 SNEGSKA (reference sequence). This CDR3 comprises 10 residues. Trimming removed 6 bases at V and 6 bases at J, with 9 bases between. Here the CDR3 reads CSAAPSEQYF. Here the CDR3 DNA reads TGCAGTGCAGCCCCGAGCGAGCAGTACTTC.

The chain is built from TRBV14 and TRBJ2-1; D perhaps matches TRBD2 (6 bases). The CDR3 length is 13 residues. In germline, CDR1 is SGHDN, CDR2 FVKESK. Trimming removed 2 bases at V and 7 bases at J, with 9 bases between. In DNA form, the CDR3 reads TGTGCCAGCAGCCAACTTCGGGAGAATGAGCAGTTCTTC. The encoded protein is CASSQLRENEQFF. The variable domain in full, completed from reference TRBV14 and TRBJ2-1, reads EAGVTQFPSHSVIEKGQTVTLRCDPISGHDNLYWYRRVMGKEIKFLLHFVKESKQDESGMPNNRFLAERTGGTYSTLKVQPAELEDSGVYFCASSQLRENEQFFGPGTRLTVL.

V is TRBV28 and J is TRBJ2-3; weak D call: TRBD1 (6 bases). The CDR3 loop spans 15 amino acids. Trimming removed 11 bases from V and 0 bases from J, with 18 bases in between. Per germline, CDR1 MDHEN and CDR2 SYDVKM. The DNA for the CDR3 is TGTGCCGGCGCGGTGGGGGCCTCTAGCACAGATACGCAGTATTTT. It codes for CAGAVGASSTDTQYF.

The chain links TRBV12-5 to TRBJ2-1; TRBD1 aligns across 7 bases. The CDR3 covers 18 residues. The J segment lost 3 bases and the V segment lost 1 base, leaving 12 bases of the junction unmatched. Looked up from germline, CDR1 is LGHNT and CDR2 is FRNRAP. The CDR3 DNA reads as TGTGCTAGTGGTTTGGGCCAGGGGGAAGGGATAAGCTACAATGAGCAGTTCTTC. This encodes CASGLGQGEGISYNEQFF.

The J gene is TRBJ2-7, the V gene TRBV28; possibly TRBD2 for D (5 bases). There are 17 residues in the CDR3. CDR1 MDHEN and CDR2 SYDVKM come from the germline V gene. V was clipped by 5 bases and J by 0 bases, with 20 bases between them. In DNA, the CDR3 is TGTGCCAGCAGTACATCGTGGACGGGATTTCTCTCCTACGAGCAGTACTTC. This codes for CASSTSWTGFLSYEQYF. Looking up the rest from reference TRBV28 and TRBJ2-7 gives the full variable domain: DVKVTQSSRYLVKRTGEKVFLECVQDMDHENMFWYRQDPGLGLRLIYFSYDVKMKEKGDIPEGYSVSREKKERFSLILESASTNQTSMYLCASSTSWTGFLSYEQYFGPGTRLTVT.

CDR3 amino acids: CASSDFLGGGTYHNEQFF. The CDR3 DNA reads TGCGCCAGCAGTGATTTTCTCGGGGGCGGAACGTACCACAATGAGCAGTTCTTC. The J gene is TRBJ2-1, the V gene TRBV10-2, with D possibly called TRBD1 or TRBD2 (6 bases each). Germline CDR1 reads WSHSY; CDR2 reads SAAADI. Trimming removed 3 bases from V and 5 bases from J, with 23 bases in between. The CDR3 has 18 amino acids.

V is TRBV7-8 and J is TRBJ1-3, with a tentative D call TRBD1 (5 bases). Germline-derived CDR1 and CDR2 are SGHVS and FQNEAQ. Trimming pared 5 bases from V and 4 bases from J, leaving 15 bases between. The CDR3 is 15 amino acids. The CDR3 spells CASSEGTLGGNTIYF. The CDR3 bases are TGTGCCAGCAGCGAAGGGACGCTTGGAGGAAACACCATATATTTT.

The rearrangement uses TRBV28 and TRBJ2-1; TRBD1 is a possible D gene (5 bases). Germline CDR1 reads MDHEN; CDR2 reads SYDVKM. This CDR3 region has 15 residues. Trimming removed 3 bases from V and 2 bases from J, with 11 bases in between. CDR3 nucleotides: TGTGCCAGCAGTTTGGCGTCCAGGGCCTACAATGAGCAGTTCTTC. Amino acids: CASSLASRAYNEQFF.

This clone appeared a single time. The rearrangement joins TRBV20-1 to TRBJ1-5, with D uncertain. The V gene lost 0 bases and the J gene lost 5 bases, with 2 bases spanning the gap. The CDR3 runs 11 residues. The germline V gene encodes CDR1 DFQATT and CDR2 SNEGSKA (reference sequence). The CDR3 bases are TGCAGTGCTAGAGAGGATCAGCCCCAGCATTTT. It encodes CSAREDQPQHF.

This rearrangement joins TRBV11-3 to TRBJ2-1, with a tentative D call TRBD2 (6 bases). CDR1 and CDR2 from the germline V gene are SGHNT and YENEEA. The CDR3 extends over 16 amino acids. V was shortened by 2 bases and J by 10 bases, with 21 bases between the two germline ends. As DNA, the CDR3 is TGTGCCAGCAGCTTAAGAGTGGGGCGGGACTGGGGGGAGCAGTTCTTC. Translating gives CASSLRVGRDWGEQFF.

The chain is built from TRBV10-3 and TRBJ1-1; D perhaps matches TRBD1 (5 bases). Looked up from germline, CDR1 is ENHRY and CDR2 is SYGVKD. The CDR3 runs 14 residues. V was clipped by 7 bases and J by 0 bases, with 12 bases between them. The CDR3, as DNA: TGTGCCATCACCACGGGACGCTTGAACACTGAAGCTTTCTTT. Translating gives CAITTGRLNTEAFF.

This sequence joins TRBV21-1 and TRBJ2-2; TRBD1 is the table's D call, not checked against the DNA. TRBV21-1 is designated a pseudogene. The CDR3 extends over 16 amino acids. CDR3 sequence (DNA): TGTGCCAGCAGCAAAAGGCAGGTCTTTAACACCGGGGAGCTGTTTTTT. This gives the protein CASSKRQVFNTGELFF.

J is TRBJ2-6 and V is TRBV19; D remains unclear. Per germline, CDR1 LNHDA and CDR2 SQIVND (reference sequence). Trimming removed 6 bases at V and 0 bases at J, with 12 bases between. The CDR3 loop spans 16 amino acids. CDR3 nucleotides: TGTGCCAGTAGCTGTCCTCCTGGCTCTGGGGCCAACGTCCTGACTTTC. Translating gives CASSCPPGSGANVLTF.

The chain is built from TRBV4-1 and TRBJ2-1; 10 bases map to TRBD2. Trimming took 2 bases from V and 5 from J; bases not matched to a gene: 12. Looked up from germline, CDR1 is MGHRA and CDR2 is YSYEKL. This CDR3 spans 18 amino acids. The CDR3 spells CASSQFKLAGEADNEQFF. The CDR3 DNA is TGCGCCAGCAGCCAATTCAAGCTAGCGGGAGAGGCGGACAATGAGCAGTTCTTC.

The gene calls are TRBV5-1 and TRBJ2-1; TRBD2 aligns across 7 bases. There are 15 residues in the CDR3. Germline-derived CDR1 and CDR2 are SGHRS and YFSETQ. J was trimmed by 5 bases and V by 3 bases; bases with no gene match: 8. CDR3 amino acids: CASSCGLVGNNEQFF. The DNA of the CDR3 is TGCGCCAGCAGCTGCGGACTAGTAGGGAACAATGAGCAGTTCTTC.

The chain joins TRBV10-3 to TRBJ1-1, with a weak D call TRBD1 (6 bases). This CDR3 is 18 amino acids long. Trimming stripped 6 bases from V and 0 bases from J, with 23 bases between. Germline CDR1 ENHRY, CDR2 SYGVKD. The CDR3 spells CAIRSPSDTGNVNTEAFF. The CDR3 DNA follows: TGTGCCATCAGGTCCCCCTCCGATACAGGGAACGTGAACACTGAAGCTTTCTTT.